The count of the clone carrying this TCR beta chain is one. Germline V gene data show CDR1 as SNHLY and CDR2 as FYNNEI. The germline V and J ends were trimmed by 8 bases and 7 bases, with 17 bases remaining between them. The CDR3 sequence is 13 residues long. The source of the sample is a study of blood T cell repertoires in COVID-19. Using immunoSEQ multiplex PCR, the repertoire was profiled, and TCRdb retains in-frame clones only, with some absent. This sample carries some 170,000 clones, roughly 87% of them seen once, and the ten largest clones take less than 1.5%. The sample consisted of PBMCs or T cells enriched from blood (not recorded which). This receptor was taken from a human donor with acute COVID-19. The donor label of this sample is uncertain. The chain joins TRBV2 to TRBJ1-2; tentatively, D is TRBD1 (5 bases). CDR3 bases: TGTGCCAGCTTTGGGGGGTATATGGGTGGCTACACCTTC. As protein: CASFGGYMGGYTF. Supplemented by reference TRBV2 and TRBJ1-2, the full variable domain reads EPEVTQTPSHQVTQMGQEVILRCVPISNHLYFYWYRQILGQKVEFLVSFYNNEISEKSEIFDDQFSVERPDGSNFTLKIRSTKLEDSAMYFCASFGGYMGGYTFGSGTRLTVV.